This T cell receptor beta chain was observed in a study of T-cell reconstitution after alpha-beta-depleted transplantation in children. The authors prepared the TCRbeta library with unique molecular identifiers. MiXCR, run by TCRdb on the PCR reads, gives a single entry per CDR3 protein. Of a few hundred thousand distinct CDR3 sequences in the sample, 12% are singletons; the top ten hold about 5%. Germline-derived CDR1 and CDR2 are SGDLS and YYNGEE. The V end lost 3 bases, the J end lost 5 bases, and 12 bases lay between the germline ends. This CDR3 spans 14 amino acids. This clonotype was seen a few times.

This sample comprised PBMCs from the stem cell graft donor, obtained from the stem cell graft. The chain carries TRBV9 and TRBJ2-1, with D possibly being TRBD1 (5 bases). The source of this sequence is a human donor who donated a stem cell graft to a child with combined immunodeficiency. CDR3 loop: CASSARQRDNEQFF. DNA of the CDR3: TGTGCCAGCAGCGCCCGACAGAGAGACAATGAGCAGTTCTTC.